These 15 T cell receptor beta chains were sequenced from one sample in a study of cytotoxic CD8 clonotypes in ibrutinib-treated CLL. TCRdb's copy holds only in-frame clones and misses some; the assay was immunoSEQ multiplex PCR. This sample has more than 200,000 clones, with roughly three quarters found just once. The specimen comprised PBMCs, sampled after 12 months of ibrutinib treatment. The origin of the receptors is a human donor with chronic lymphocytic leukemia.

This clone was observed at least ten times. The V and J genes are TRBV7-6 and TRBJ1-1; D perhaps matches TRBD1 (5 bases). Germline loops: CDR1 SGHVS, CDR2 FNYEAQ. V dropped 0 bases and J dropped 4 bases, with 9 bases sitting between them. The CDR3 length is 14 residues. CDR3 bases: TGTGCCAGCAGCTTAGCCAGGGTGGGCACTGAAGCTTTCTTT. This sequence encodes CASSLARVGTEAFF.

This clone was observed a handful of times. The rearrangement uses TRBV19 and TRBJ1-2; tentatively, D is TRBD1 (6 bases). The CDR3 has 15 amino acids. Per the germline V gene, CDR1 is LNHDA and CDR2 is SQIVND (reference sequence). Trimming pared 6 bases from V and 2 bases from J, leaving 16 bases between. CDR3 in amino acids: CASSQTGYSNYGYTF. Here the CDR3 DNA reads TGTGCCAGTAGCCAAACAGGGTATTCGAACTATGGCTACACCTTC. The variable domain in full, completed from reference TRBV19 and TRBJ1-2, reads DGGITQSPKYLFRKEGQNVTLSCEQNLNHDAMYWYRQDPGQGLRLIYYSQIVNDFQKGDIAEGYSVSREKKESFPLTVTSAQKNPTAFYLCASSQTGYSNYGYTFGSGTRLTVV.

The V and J genes are TRBV15 and TRBJ2-5; D is possibly TRBD1 (5 bases). CDR1 is LNHNV, CDR2 YYDKDF, per germline (reference sequence). The CDR3 is 16 residues long. The V and J ends lost 3 bases and 0 bases respectively, with 14 bases between them. The CDR3 is CATSRTATPYQETQYF. In nucleotides, the CDR3 is TGTGCCACCAGCAGGACAGCGACCCCGTACCAAGAGACCCAGTACTTC.

This chain uses TRBV6-5 with TRBJ2-5; 7 bases map to TRBD1. The germline V gene has CDR1 MNHEY and CDR2 SVGAGI. This CDR3 is built from 14 residues. Trimming at V came to 5 bases and at J to 2 bases, leaving 5 bases not matched to a gene. The CDR3: CASSRLDRQETQYF. The CDR3 DNA reads TGTGCCAGCAGTCGCTTGGACAGGCAAGAGACCCAGTACTTC.

The rearrangement joins TRBV19 to TRBJ1-5, with D possibly matching TRBD1 (5 bases). Germline lookup yields CDR1 LNHDA and CDR2 SQIVND (reference sequence). The CDR3 spans 17 residues. Trimming stripped 3 bases from V and 7 bases from J, with 22 bases between. The CDR3 DNA is TGTGCCAGTAGTATCGGCCCCAGGGAGCCGGTCGGGCAGCCCCAGCATTTT. It yields the protein CASSIGPREPVGQPQHF.

This clone was recorded a few times. J is TRBJ2-1 and V is TRBV7-2; possibly TRBD2 for D (6 bases). Germline-derived CDR1 and CDR2 are SGHTA and FQGNSA. The CDR3 totals 16 residues. The V end was cut by 3 bases, the J end by 4 bases, with 16 bases between. This CDR3 is CASSLKAGSGYNEQFF. In nucleotides, the CDR3 is TGTGCCAGCAGCTTGAAGGCGGGAAGCGGATACAATGAGCAGTTCTTC. Full variable domain (rest looked up from reference TRBV7-2 and TRBJ2-1): GAGVSQSPSNKVTEKGKDVELRCDPISGHTALYWYRQSLGQGLEFLIYFQGNSAPDKSGLPSDRFSAERTGGSVSTLTIQRTQQEDSAVYLCASSLKAGSGYNEQFFGPGTRLTVL.

The V call is TRBV25-1, the J call TRBJ1-2; 9 bases are shared with TRBD1. CDR1 is MGHDK and CDR2 is SYGVNS in the germline V gene. V lost 10 bases and J lost 5; bases outside the gene matches: 5. CDR3 length: 12 residues. CDR3 sequence reads: CATMDRGYGYTF. CDR3 coding DNA: TGTGCCACCATGGACAGGGGATATGGCTACACCTTC.

This clone has only a few counts. The J gene is TRBJ2-1, the V gene TRBV20-1; no definite D call. Germline CDR1 reads DFQATT; CDR2 reads SNEGSKA (reference sequence). Deletions cut 3 bases from V and 6 bases from J, with 6 bases between. CDR3 size: 11 residues. CDR3 DNA: TGCAGTGCTAGGGGTCTCAATGAGCAGTTCTTC. Residues: CSARGLNEQFF.

The chain employs TRBV7-3 and TRBJ2-5; 8 bases match TRBD1. Trimming cost V 5 bases and J 2 bases; bases outside gene matches: 4. This CDR3 region has 14 residues. The germline gives CDR1 SGHTA, CDR2 FQGTGA. The DNA for the CDR3 is TGTGCCAGCAGCCTGAGGACAGGGCAAGAGACCCAGTACTTC. Protein product: CASSLRTGQETQYF.

This sequence joins TRBV28 and TRBJ2-7; maybe TRBD1 (5 bases). Trimming took off 5 bases at V and 5 bases at J, with 13 bases between the two ends. The CDR3 length is 13 residues. Germline V CDR1 and CDR2: MDHEN, SYDVKM. CDR3 nucleotide sequence: TGTGCCAGCAGTCCTCCAGGACACCACGAGCAGTACTTC. Residues: CASSPPGHHEQYF. The entire variable domain, with the rest obtained from reference TRBV28 and TRBJ2-7, is as follows: DVKVTQSSRYLVKRTGEKVFLECVQDMDHENMFWYRQDPGLGLRLIYFSYDVKMKEKGDIPEGYSVSREKKERFSLILESASTNQTSMYLCASSPPGHHEQYFGPGTRLTVT.

This clone was counted a few times. The rearrangement links TRBV6-5 to TRBJ1-2; no reliable D call. The CDR3 spans 12 residues. V was shortened by 10 bases and J by 8 bases, with 17 bases between the two germline ends. Germline CDR1 is MNHEY and CDR2 is SVGAGI. The CDR3 region is CATSTNAKGYTF. The CDR3 DNA is TGTGCCACTTCTACCAATGCGAAGGGCTACACCTTC.

The chain recombines TRBV6-5 with TRBJ2-2; 7 nucleotides align to TRBD2. Germline CDR1 reads MNHEY; CDR2 reads SVGAGI. CDR3 length equals 15 residues. V lost 4 bases and J lost 0; bases outside the gene matches: 2. CDR3 sequence (DNA): TGTGCCAGCAGTTTGACTAGCTCGAACACCGGGGAGCTGTTTTTT. Translation gives CASSLTSSNTGELFF.

The J gene is TRBJ1-2, the V gene TRBV27, with 10 bases aligning to TRBD1. CDR1 is MNHEY, CDR2 SMNVEV, per germline (reference sequence). CDR3 length: 15 residues. The junction had 11 bases not matched to a gene; V was cut back by 5 bases and J by 8 bases. The CDR3 DNA reads as TGTGCCAGCAGTCCGGCGACAGGGGGCCTCCGGGGCTACACCTTC. As protein: CASSPATGGLRGYTF.

This clone was observed a few times. V gene TRBV7-3 combines with J gene TRBJ2-7; 7 nucleotides match TRBD2. Germline V CDR1 and CDR2: SGHTA, FQGTGA. V lost 2 bases and J lost 5; bases outside the gene matches: 15. The CDR3 has 17 residues. CDR3 loop: CASSLYRDGGIKDEQYF. The CDR3 region has the DNA TGTGCCAGCAGCTTATACCGGGACGGGGGGATTAAAGACGAGCAGTACTTC.

The chain employs TRBV27 and TRBJ1-4; no definite D call. This CDR3 contains 13 residues. In germline, CDR1 is MNHEY, CDR2 SMNVEV (reference sequence). V lost 2 bases to trimming and J lost 7 bases, with 8 bases between them. This CDR3 reads CASSLRLSEKLFF. CDR3 coding DNA: TGTGCCAGCAGTTTACGACTGAGTGAAAAACTGTTTTTT. Full variable domain (rest looked up from reference TRBV27 and TRBJ1-4): EAQVTQNPRYLITVTGKKLTVTCSQNMNHEYMSWYRQDPGLGLRQIYYSMNVEVTDKGDVPEGYKVSRKEKRNFPLILESPSPNQTSLYFCASSLRLSEKLFFGSGTQLSVL.